What follows describes a single TCR beta chain. No antigen is known for it. The CDR3 spans 15 residues. Germline CDR1 and CDR2: MNHNY and SVGAGI (reference sequence). V shed 4 bases and J shed 5 bases, with 15 bases lying between them. These data are taken from a study of cytomegalovirus exposure and HLA in healthy donors. Whole-study results and caveats: Previously analyzed data showed that most TCR beta V segments were productive at a frequency of about 87% or about 30%.

PCR was performed using 60 Vbeta and 13 Jbeta primers. In the study's own analysis: Tens of millions of unique TCR beta chains, about 12 million shared, were counted in a later analysis. The protocol was immunoSEQ multiplex PCR, while the TCRdb copy is restricted to in-frame clones and leaves out a portion. D and trimming come from the DNA, and the V and J calls and clone size come from that table. Among roughly 190,000 clones listed, roughly 82% were seen once. Sequenced material: PBMCs. The clonotype comes from a woman between 50 and 59 years old in good health and CMV-seropositive. The chain employs TRBV6-6 and TRBJ1-5; D perhaps matches TRBD1 (6 bases). The DNA for the CDR3 is TGTGCCAGCAGTTTGGGCCAGGGGTACCATCAGCCCCAGCATTTT. This encodes CASSLGQGYHQPQHF.